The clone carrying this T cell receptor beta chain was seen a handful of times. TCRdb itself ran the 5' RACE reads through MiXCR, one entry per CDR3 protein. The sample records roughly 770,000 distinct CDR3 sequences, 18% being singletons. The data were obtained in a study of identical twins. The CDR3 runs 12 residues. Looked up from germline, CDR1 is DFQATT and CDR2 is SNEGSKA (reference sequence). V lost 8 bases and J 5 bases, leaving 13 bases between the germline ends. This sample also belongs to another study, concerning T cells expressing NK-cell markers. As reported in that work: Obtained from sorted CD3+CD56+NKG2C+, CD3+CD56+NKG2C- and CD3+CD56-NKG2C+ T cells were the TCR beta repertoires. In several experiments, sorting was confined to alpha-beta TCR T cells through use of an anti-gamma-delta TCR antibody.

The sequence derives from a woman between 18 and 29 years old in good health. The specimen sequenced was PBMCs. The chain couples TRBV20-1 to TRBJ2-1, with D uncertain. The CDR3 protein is CSPSRYNNEQFF. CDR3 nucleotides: TGCAGTCCCTCGCGGTATAACAATGAGCAGTTCTTC.